The 31 T cell receptor beta chains reported below all come from one sample, sequenced in a study of memory B cells and T cells in multiple sclerosis. Data came from immunoSEQ multiplex PCR; TCRdb stores just in-frame clones and leaves some out. The repertoire holds about 42,000 clones, with about four fifths as singletons. Their cognate antigens are unknown. CFSE-dim autoproliferating and CFSE-high non-proliferating T cells from unstimulated culture were sequenced separately. Pooled replicate wells came from approximately 5x10^7 CFSE-labeled PBMCs cultured about seven days without stimulus. Sample: PBMCs from blood kept in culture. The receptors were sampled from a human donor with multiple sclerosis.

V and J are TRBV4-1 and TRBJ1-4; D is possibly TRBD1 (6 bases). Trimming stripped 4 bases from V and 5 bases from J, with 14 bases between. The CDR3 sequence is 15 residues long. CDR1 MGHRA and CDR2 YSYEKL come from the germline V gene. The CDR3 DNA reads as TGCGCCAGCAGCCCCAGGGACACGAGGAATGAAAAACTGTTTTTT. Its protein product is CASSPRDTRNEKLFF.

This chain connects TRBV11-2 to TRBJ2-3, with D unclear. There are 12 residues in the CDR3. The germline V and J ends were trimmed by 5 bases and 5 bases, with 8 bases remaining between them. Germline V gene data show CDR1 as SGHAT and CDR2 as FQNNGV. The CDR3 nucleotides read TGTGCCAGCAGCCCATTAGGAGATACGCAGTATTTT. As protein: CASSPLGDTQYF.

This chain uses TRBV9 with TRBJ1-3; 10 bases line up with TRBD1. The V segment lost 4 bases and the J segment 3 bases; nucleotides outside the gene matches: 7. The CDR3 loop spans 16 amino acids. Germline assignment: CDR1 SGDLS and CDR2 YYNGEE. CDR3 protein: CASSPRQGADGNTIYF. The CDR3 DNA follows: TGTGCCAGCAGCCCGAGACAGGGGGCAGATGGAAACACCATATATTTT.

The chain joins TRBV25-1 to TRBJ2-1, with a possible D match to TRBD2 (6 bases). Trimming left V 7 bases short and J 12 bases short, with 22 bases between. This CDR3 contains 14 residues. Germline V gives CDR1 MGHDK, CDR2 SYGVNS. The CDR3 DNA reads as TGTGCCAGCATTGGAGGGTGGGGTCACAATCGGCAGTTCTTC. Translation gives CASIGGWGHNRQFF. Based on the CDR3 plus reference TRBV25-1 and TRBJ2-1, the full variable domain is EADIYQTPRYLVIGTGKKITLECSQTMGHDKMYWYQQDPGMELHLIHYSYGVNSTEKGDLSSESTVSRIRTEHFPLTLESARPSHTSQYLCASIGGWGHNRQFFGPGTRLTVL.

This sequence joins TRBV19 and TRBJ1-1; possibly TRBD1 for D (6 bases). V lost 2 bases to trimming and J lost 11 bases, with 18 bases between them. Germline CDR1 LNHDA, CDR2 SQIVND (reference sequence). The CDR3 totals 14 residues. The CDR3 bases are TGTGCCAGTAGTATAAGTTCGGAGAGAGGGGGGGCTTTCTTT. Amino acid sequence: CASSISSERGGAFF.

This clone was seen a single time. For the CDR3, the DNA is TGTGCCAGCAGCTTGGCCCCTACAGACTCCTATAATTCACCCCTCCACTTT. It yields the protein CASSLAPTDSYNSPLHF. The chain employs TRBV5-5 and TRBJ1-6; D remains ambiguous. The germline CDR1 and CDR2 sequences are SGHKS and YYEKEE (reference sequence). The CDR3 totals 17 residues. The V gene lost 0 bases and the J gene lost 0 bases, with 10 bases spanning the gap.

J is TRBJ2-5 and V is TRBV10-3, with 15 bases fitting TRBD2. Germline CDR1 and CDR2: ENHRY and SYGVKD. The CDR3 contains 16 residues. The V and J ends lost 7 bases and 0 bases, in that order; junction bases with no gene match: 3. CDR3 nucleotides: TGTGCCATCAAAGGGACTAGCGGGGGGAACCAAGAGACCCAGTACTTC. Residues: CAIKGTSGGNQETQYF.

Only one count was recorded for this clone. J is TRBJ2-1 and V is TRBV25-1; no firm D call. The ends were cut back, 6 bases at V and 4 bases at J, with 10 bases in the middle. CDR3 size: 13 residues. The germline gives CDR1 MGHDK, CDR2 SYGVNS. The CDR3 nucleotides read TGTGCCAGCAGCAACGTGGTATACAATGAGCAGTTCTTC. Amino acid sequence: CASSNVVYNEQFF.

Points on this clone: The same CDR3 is also encoded by other DNA sequences in this sample. J is TRBJ1-1 and V is TRBV9; D unclear. The CDR3 has 14 amino acids. Germline V gene lookup returns CDR1 SGDLS and CDR2 YYNGEE. The ends were cut back, 0 bases at V and 0 bases at J, with 6 bases in the middle. The CDR3 sequence is CASSVDRVNTEAFF. The CDR3 DNA follows: TGTGCCAGCAGCGTAGATCGTGTGAACACTGAAGCTTTCTTT.

This clone was counted a few times. The V and J genes are TRBV4-3 and TRBJ2-3; D is uncertain. V lost 4 bases and J 6 bases, leaving 11 bases between the germline ends. Germline V gene sequence: CDR1 LGHNA, CDR2 YSLEER. This CDR3 is 13 amino acids long. The CDR3 loop reads CASSPLFGDTQYF. The CDR3 coding sequence is TGCGCCAGCAGCCCCCTATTCGGGGATACGCAGTATTTT.

The chain recombines TRBV6-5 with TRBJ1-3; possibly TRBD1 for D (6 bases). The CDR3 spans 13 residues. Deletions cut 6 bases from V and 1 base from J, with 7 bases between. Germline assignment: CDR1 MNHEY and CDR2 SVGAGI. The DNA for the CDR3 is TGTGCCAGCAGAAGGGGGTCTGGAAACACCATATATTTT. It yields the protein CASRRGSGNTIYF.

This clone came up a few times. The chain is built from TRBV19 and TRBJ1-1, with TRBD1 matching over 9 bases. CDR1 is LNHDA, CDR2 SQIVND, per germline (reference sequence). The CDR3 totals 18 residues. V was clipped by 5 bases and J by 0 bases; unmatched bases: 13. The CDR3 spells CASSPTGGQGSMNTEAFF. DNA for the CDR3: TGTGCCAGTAGTCCAACTGGGGGACAGGGTTCCATGAACACTGAAGCTTTCTTT.

V and J are TRBV28 and TRBJ1-1; D is undetermined. V lost 5 bases, J lost 0 bases, and 4 bases lay in between. The CDR3 loop spans 12 amino acids. Germline V gene lookup returns CDR1 MDHEN and CDR2 SYDVKM. CDR3 protein: CASSILNTEAFF. In DNA form, the CDR3 reads TGTGCCAGCAGTATATTGAACACTGAAGCTTTCTTT.

This sequence joins TRBV10-3 and TRBJ2-3; TRBD1 is a possible D gene (5 bases). CDR3 length equals 14 residues. CDR1 and CDR2 from the germline V gene are ENHRY and SYGVKD. The V end lost 3 bases, the J end lost 0 bases, and 7 bases lay between the germline ends. The CDR3 reads CAISEGVSTDTQYF. The CDR3 DNA follows: TGTGCCATCAGTGAAGGGGTTAGCACAGATACGCAGTATTTT.

This clone has only a few counts. This chain joins TRBV29-1 and TRBJ2-1; 13 bases match TRBD2. The junction had 11 bases not matched to a gene; V was cut back by 5 bases and J by 7 bases. The CDR3 is made up of 16 amino acids. Germline values: CDR1 SQVTM, CDR2 ANQGSEA. CDR3 coding DNA: TGCAGCGTTAAGGGACTAGCGGGGAGAGTTGTGAATGAGCAGTTCTTC. Amino acid sequence: CSVKGLAGRVVNEQFF.

The V and J genes are TRBV15 and TRBJ1-2; D call uncertain. V lost 0 bases, J lost 2 bases, and 4 bases lay in between. The CDR3 extends over 13 amino acids. Germline V gene sequence: CDR1 LNHNV, CDR2 YYDKDF (reference sequence). CDR3 loop: CATSRDMNYGYTF. CDR3 DNA: TGTGCCACCAGCAGAGATATGAACTATGGCTACACCTTC.

Written as DNA, the CDR3 is TGTGCCAGCAGTGACCCCTCTGGACCCCCTGGAAAACTGTTTTTT. Protein sequence: CASSDPSGPPGKLFF. The genes are TRBV2 and TRBJ1-4; unclear D gene. The germline V and J ends were trimmed by 3 bases and 10 bases, with 18 bases remaining between them. From germline, CDR1 is SNHLY and CDR2 FYNNEI. The CDR3 runs to 15 residues.

The genes are TRBV6-1 and TRBJ1-2; 9 nucleotides agree with TRBD1. The CDR3 sequence is 13 residues long. J was trimmed by 6 bases and V by 6 bases; bases with no gene match: 5. Looked up from germline, CDR1 is MNHNS and CDR2 is SASEGT. This CDR3 is CASRDRGVDGYTF. The CDR3 nucleotides are TGTGCCAGCAGGGACAGGGGTGTAGATGGCTACACCTTC.

The gene calls are TRBV19 and TRBJ1-2, with 7 positions matching TRBD1. The germline V gene encodes CDR1 LNHDA and CDR2 SQIVND (reference sequence). J was trimmed by 4 bases and V by 5 bases; bases with no gene match: 7. This CDR3 has 14 amino acids. CDR3 region: CASSPQQGTYGYTF. As DNA, the CDR3 is TGTGCCAGTAGTCCACAACAGGGGACCTATGGCTACACCTTC. Complete variable domain (other parts from reference TRBV19 and TRBJ1-2): DGGITQSPKYLFRKEGQNVTLSCEQNLNHDAMYWYRQDPGQGLRLIYYSQIVNDFQKGDIAEGYSVSREKKESFPLTVTSAQKNPTAFYLCASSPQQGTYGYTFGSGTRLTVV.

This clone has only one observation. This rearrangement joins TRBV11-2 to TRBJ1-2; 7 bases are a match to TRBD1. The germline gives CDR1 SGHAT, CDR2 FQNNGV. The CDR3 is made up of 15 amino acids. Trimming removed 4 bases from V and 10 bases from J; junction bases left unmatched: 15. The CDR3 region has the DNA TGTGCCAGCAGCTCCCTCGGACAGGCCGGGATGGTCTACACCTTC. It translates to CASSSLGQAGMVYTF.

The chain carries TRBV10-3 and TRBJ1-5; 8 bases are shared with TRBD1. The V gene's germline CDR1 is ENHRY and CDR2 SYGVKD. The ends lost 0 bases at V and 5 bases at J; junction bases unmatched: 6. The CDR3 loop spans 16 amino acids. CDR3: CAISESRGTGDQPQHF. CDR3 nucleotide sequence: TGTGCCATCAGTGAGTCGCGGGGGACAGGAGATCAGCCCCAGCATTTT.

The V gene is TRBV5-1, the J gene TRBJ2-5, with a weak D call TRBD1 (6 bases). The CDR3 sequence is 15 residues long. Germline CDR1 reads SGHRS; CDR2 reads YFSETQ. Trimming took 0 bases from V and 7 from J, leaving 16 bases between them. CDR3: CASSLATGHPGTQYF. The CDR3 coding sequence is TGCGCCAGCAGCTTGGCCACGGGACACCCCGGGACCCAGTACTTC.

V gene TRBV6-5 combines with J gene TRBJ2-3; no reliable D call. Looked up from germline, CDR1 is MNHEY and CDR2 is SVGAGI. The CDR3 totals 15 residues. V dropped 6 bases and J dropped 1 base, with 14 bases sitting between them. The CDR3 DNA follows: TGTGCCAGCAGCCTTAGGGCTTCTGGCACAGATACGCAGTATTTT. Translating gives CASSLRASGTDTQYF.

The chain is built from TRBV9 and TRBJ2-1, with unresolved D. This CDR3 comprises 16 residues. Germline-derived CDR1 and CDR2 are SGDLS and YYNGEE. V shed 0 bases and J shed 1 base, with 11 bases lying between them. This chain's CDR3 is CASSVVSGQSYNEQFF. The CDR3 bases are TGTGCCAGCAGCGTAGTGTCGGGTCAGTCCTACAATGAGCAGTTCTTC.

This clone was observed a handful of times. J is TRBJ2-7 and V is TRBV4-1; 10 bases align to TRBD2. V trimming: 4 bases; J trimming: 3 bases; junction bases outside the gene matches: 6. Germline loops: CDR1 MGHRA, CDR2 YSYEKL. This CDR3 contains 15 residues. CDR3 bases: TGCGCCAGCAGCCCGCTAGCGGGGGATTACTACGAGCAGTACTTC. This encodes CASSPLAGDYYEQYF.

The CDR3 here is CASSEYWSEQFF. As DNA, the CDR3 is TGTGCCAGCAGTGAATATTGGAGTGAGCAGTTCTTC. The chain is built from TRBV2 and TRBJ2-1, with D unresolved. The V gene lost 2 bases and the J gene lost 9 bases, with 8 bases spanning the gap. The germline CDR1 and CDR2 sequences are SNHLY and FYNNEI. The CDR3 runs to 12 residues.

The J gene is TRBJ2-7, the V gene TRBV27; 9 nucleotides match TRBD1. This CDR3 contains 15 residues. Germline lookup yields CDR1 MNHEY and CDR2 SMNVEV (reference sequence). Unmatched junction bases numbered 8, after V lost 6 bases and J lost 2 bases. The CDR3 sequence is CASSPTGGGTYEQYF. As DNA, the CDR3 is TGTGCCAGCAGCCCCACAGGGGGCGGAACCTACGAGCAGTACTTC.

The chain employs TRBV9 and TRBJ2-3; tentatively, D is TRBD2 (5 bases). This CDR3 has 15 amino acids. Trimming left V 2 bases short and J 2 bases short, with 12 bases between. Germline V gene lookup returns CDR1 SGDLS and CDR2 YYNGEE. CDR3 amino acids: CASSVGPADTDTQYF. The CDR3 nucleotides are TGTGCCAGCAGCGTTGGTCCAGCGGACACAGATACGCAGTATTTT.

This clone occurred a few times. The gene calls are TRBV19 and TRBJ1-2, with a tentative D call TRBD1 (6 bases). CDR3 length: 14 amino acids. Trimming took off 7 bases at V and 2 bases at J, with 14 bases between the two ends. Germline V gene sequence: CDR1 LNHDA, CDR2 SQIVND (reference sequence). The CDR3 DNA follows: TGTGCCAGTATCCTCACGGACAGAAACTATGGCTACACCTTC. Residues: CASILTDRNYGYTF. Combining the CDR3 with reference TRBV19 and TRBJ1-2 gives the whole variable domain DGGITQSPKYLFRKEGQNVTLSCEQNLNHDAMYWYRQDPGQGLRLIYYSQIVNDFQKGDIAEGYSVSREKKESFPLTVTSAQKNPTAFYLCASILTDRNYGYTFGSGTRLTVV.

The J gene is TRBJ2-4, the V gene TRBV11-2; D is unresolved. Deletions cut 3 bases from V and 7 bases from J, with 7 bases between. The CDR3 covers 12 residues. Germline CDR1 reads SGHAT; CDR2 reads FQNNGV. DNA of the CDR3: TGTGCCAGCAGCTTGCCTGGGAACATTCAGTACTTC. Amino acid sequence: CASSLPGNIQYF.

V is TRBV10-3 and J is TRBJ1-6; TRBD1 aligns across 8 bases. Trimming took 6 bases from V and 5 from J; bases not matched to a gene: 3. The V gene's germline CDR1 is ENHRY and CDR2 SYGVKD. CDR3 length equals 14 residues. CDR3 protein: CAISVTGDNSPLHF. The CDR3 DNA sequence: TGTGCCATCAGCGTGACAGGGGATAATTCACCCCTCCACTTT.